This entry describes one T cell receptor beta chain. Its target is unknown. Next came a second PCR, run for about 6 to 12 cycles, which used a sample-barcoded 5' primer along with a J-beta primer mix. MiXCR, applied by TCRdb to the 5' RACE reads, yields one record per CDR3 protein. This sample has 380,000 or so distinct CDR3 sequences, with roughly half found just once. This sample was taken from a study of blood T cells in healthy people across ages. Study-wide context: Using template switching, researchers captured about one barcoded beta molecule for each two T cells.

Study-wide findings and caveats: Unsorted PBMCs ruled out conclusive naive versus antigen-experienced comparison. TCR beta diversity was tightly associated with the proportion of naive T cells.

Every sample gave at least 5.5 micrograms of total RNA when it was extracted. The CDR3 is made up of 12 amino acids. V is TRBV21-1 and J is TRBJ2-5; no check of the table's D call, TRBD2, against the DNA was made. TRBV21-1 is listed as a pseudogene. Sequencing input: blood. This clonotype was sampled from a man aged 55 to 70 in good health. The CDR3 bases are TGTGCCACCGAGACGGCGGGAGAGACCCAGTACTTC. Amino acid sequence: CATETAGETQYF.